This record looks at one TCR beta chain sequence and its context. Its specificity is unknown. Per the germline V gene, CDR1 is SQVTM and CDR2 is ANQGSEA. Unmatched junction bases numbered 6, after V lost 6 bases and J lost 4 bases. This CDR3 has 13 amino acids. TCR beta libraries were prepared from cDNA with unique molecular identifiers. TCRdb used MiXCR to reprocess the PCR reads, holding one entry per CDR3 protein. Of 600,000 to 700,000 distinct CDR3 sequences in the sample, 55% to 70% were seen once. This record comes from a study of post-analysis software for immune sequencing data. Study results and limitations: Patients carried a few TRBV segments more frequently than controls did, and TRBV5-6, TRBV5-1 and TRBV20-1 were among them.

The chain combines TRBV29-1 with TRBJ2-5; 9 bases line up with TRBD1. The TCR was taken from a girl aged 2-10 years with multiple sclerosis. The sample comprised blood. This chain's CDR3 is CSVATGGGETQYF. The CDR3 nucleotides read TGCAGCGTAGCTACAGGGGGCGGAGAGACCCAGTACTTC.